The 26 T cell receptor beta chains in this list originate from one sample, sequenced in a study of control samples from healthy donors and cancer patients. Produced via immunoSEQ multiplex PCR; TCRdb's table is partial and in-frame only. The repertoire holds 20,000 to 25,000 clones, with under 90% as singletons. Sample: PBMCs. These TCRs come from a man in his fifties or sixties with colorectal cancer.

This clone was counted a single time. The V and J genes are TRBV10-2 and TRBJ2-2, with D tentatively TRBD1 (6 bases). The germline gives CDR1 WSHSY, CDR2 SAAADI. V was clipped by 6 bases and J by 0 bases, with 8 bases between them. This CDR3 spans 14 amino acids. The CDR3 DNA is TGCGCCAGCAGCCGGACAGCGAACACCGGGGAGCTGTTTTTT. Its translation is CASSRTANTGELFF.

V gene TRBV30 combines with J gene TRBJ1-5; tentatively, D is TRBD1 (5 bases). The V end lost 2 bases, the J end lost 6 bases, and 17 bases lay between the germline ends. Germline loops: CDR1 GTSNPN, CDR2 SVGIG (reference sequence). The CDR3 is 15 residues long. In DNA, the CDR3 is TGTGCCTGGAGTTATAAGGGGCTGCAAAGTCAGCCCCAGCATTTT. Translating gives CAWSYKGLQSQPQHF.

The chain links TRBV5-6 to TRBJ2-7; D perhaps matches TRBD1 (6 bases). Trimming shortened V by 2 bases and J by 7 bases, and 19 bases separated the two germline ends. The CDR3 has 15 amino acids. The germline gives CDR1 SGHDT, CDR2 YYEEEE. The CDR3 sequence is CASSLVWGPNGEQYF. CDR3 sequence (DNA): TGTGCCAGCAGCTTAGTCTGGGGGCCAAATGGGGAGCAGTACTTC.

The chain couples TRBV24-1 to TRBJ1-5, with a tentative D call TRBD1 (6 bases). Germline-derived CDR1 and CDR2 are KGHDR and SFDVKD. CDR3 length: 17 residues. V dropped 7 bases and J dropped 0 bases, with 18 bases sitting between them. In DNA form, the CDR3 reads TGTGCCACCAGGGGGGAGGGGGACGGAAATAGCAATCAGCCCCAGCATTTT. Protein: CATRGEGDGNSNQPQHF.

This clone has only one observation. The chain combines TRBV11-2 with TRBJ1-6, with D perhaps matching TRBD1 (5 bases). The CDR3 contains 16 residues. The V gene's germline CDR1 is SGHAT and CDR2 FQNNGV. Trimming stripped 6 bases from V and 5 bases from J, with 17 bases between. For the CDR3, the DNA is TGTGCCAGCAGTGGATTAGGCCAGGGTCATAATTCACCCCTCCACTTT. Its translation: CASSGLGQGHNSPLHF.

This clone has more than one count but fewer than ten. The chain has TRBV7-9 and TRBJ2-3, with 9 bases matching TRBD1. The CDR3 extends over 16 amino acids. From germline, CDR1 is SEHNR and CDR2 FQNEAQ (reference sequence). The J segment lost 6 bases and the V segment lost 2 bases, leaving 9 bases of the junction unmatched. The CDR3 reads CASSLYYIQGADTQYF. CDR3 nucleotide sequence: TGTGCCAGCAGCTTATATTATATACAGGGGGCGGATACGCAGTATTTT.

The V call is TRBV6-1, the J call TRBJ1-2; D remains ambiguous. Trimming cost V 5 bases and J 4 bases, with 8 bases left between them. Germline loops: CDR1 MNHNS, CDR2 SASEGT. There are 12 residues in the CDR3. As DNA, the CDR3 is TGTGCCAGCAGTCCTCGGGGCTATGGCTACACCTTC. Its translation: CASSPRGYGYTF.

This clone turned up a few times. The DNA of the CDR3 is TGTGCCACCAGTGACCGGATGTTCCCCTACGAGCAGTACTTC. It translates to CATSDRMFPYEQYF. The V call is TRBV24-1, the J call TRBJ2-7; D not certain. Between the trimmed V and J ends, which lost 4 bases and 2 bases, there was a span of 11 bases. Germline V lookup: CDR1 KGHDR, CDR2 SFDVKD. The CDR3 runs to 14 residues.

This sequence joins TRBV7-6 and TRBJ2-5; D perhaps matches TRBD2 (5 bases). The CDR3 has 15 amino acids. Germline V gives CDR1 SGHVS, CDR2 FNYEAQ. V was pared by 1 base and J by 5 bases, with 14 bases between. CDR3 protein: CASSLVEGPRETQYF. As DNA, the CDR3 is TGTGCCAGCAGCTTAGTCGAGGGCCCCCGGGAGACCCAGTACTTC.

The gene calls are TRBV6-5 and TRBJ2-7; tentative D call: TRBD1 (6 bases). The ends were cut back, 4 bases at V and 3 bases at J, with 13 bases in the middle. CDR1 MNHEY and CDR2 SVGAGI come from the germline V gene. The CDR3 loop spans 14 amino acids. CDR3 sequence: CASSLQGRLYEQYF. The CDR3 coding sequence is TGTGCCAGCAGTTTACAGGGAAGACTCTACGAGCAGTACTTC.

The chain couples TRBV3-1 (or the pseudogene TRBV3-2) to TRBJ2-2; no reliable D call. The V and J ends lost 6 bases and 5 bases respectively, with 4 bases between them. From germline, CDR1 is LGHDT and CDR2 YNNKEL (reference sequence). This CDR3 spans 11 amino acids. CDR3 coding DNA: TGTGCCAGCAGAGGTACCGGGGAGCTGTTTTTT. Translated, it gives CASRGTGELFF.

This sequence joins TRBV5-1 and TRBJ1-4, with a tentative D call TRBD1 (5 bases). V was cut by 0 bases and J by 4 bases, with 10 bases left in between. The germline CDR1 and CDR2 sequences are SGHRS and YFSETQ. The CDR3 has 15 residues. The DNA of the CDR3 is TGCGCCAGCAGCTTGGTGGGACCTGGTAATGAAAAACTGTTTTTT. Amino acid sequence: CASSLVGPGNEKLFF.

The rearrangement links TRBV6-1 to TRBJ1-5; the D gene is possibly TRBD1 (6 bases). The CDR3 sequence is 15 residues long. Trimming removed 2 bases at V and 2 bases at J, with 10 bases between. Germline V lookup: CDR1 MNHNS, CDR2 SASEGT. The CDR3 DNA follows: TGTGCCAGCAGTGAAAGGGGGGAGCGCAATCAGCCCCAGCATTTT. This translates into CASSERGERNQPQHF.

The gene calls are TRBV20-1 and TRBJ1-2; 10 positions match TRBD1. This CDR3 spans 14 amino acids. CDR1 is DFQATT, CDR2 SNEGSKA, per germline (reference sequence). The V and J ends lost 6 bases and 7 bases, in that order; junction bases with no gene match: 11. CDR3 in amino acids: CSASKSRQGAGYTF. Written as DNA, the CDR3 is TGCAGTGCCAGTAAAAGTCGACAGGGGGCTGGCTACACCTTC.

The chain recombines TRBV9 with TRBJ2-2; D uncertain. Germline V lookup: CDR1 SGDLS, CDR2 YYNGEE. The CDR3 covers 14 residues. Trimming cost V 4 bases and J 4 bases, with 11 bases left between them. The DNA of the CDR3 is TGTGCCAGCAGCCCGCTTTTTGGCACCGGGGAGCTGTTTTTT. Translated: CASSPLFGTGELFF. Drawing the rest from reference TRBV9 and TRBJ2-2, the complete variable domain is DSGVTQTPKHLITATGQRVTLRCSPRSGDLSVYWYQQSLDQGLQFLIQYYNGEERAKGNILERFSAQQFPDLHSELNLSSLELGDSALYFCASSPLFGTGELFFGEGSRLTVL.

The chain joins TRBV6-5 to TRBJ1-5; perhaps TRBD1 as D (6 bases). CDR3 length: 13 residues. CDR1 is MNHEY and CDR2 is SVGAGI in the germline V gene. V lost 6 bases, J lost 4 bases, and 10 bases lay in between. In nucleotides, the CDR3 is TGTGCCAGCAGACGACAGGAGAATCAGCCCCAGCATTTT. It encodes CASRRQENQPQHF.

The chain links TRBV19 to TRBJ1-6; 7 bases are shared with TRBD1. V lost 5 bases and J lost 9; bases outside the gene matches: 16. The CDR3 is 17 amino acids. CDR1 and CDR2 (germline): LNHDA, SQIVND (reference sequence). The CDR3 loop is CASSFRSQTGFTSPLHF. The CDR3 region has the DNA TGTGCCAGTAGTTTCCGATCGCAGACAGGGTTTACTTCACCCCTCCACTTT.

The CDR3 DNA reads as TGCGCCAGCAGCCAAACAGGGGGAGAGGATGGCTACACCTTC. The encoded protein is CASSQTGGEDGYTF. The chain employs TRBV4-3 and TRBJ1-2, with 8 bases lining up with TRBD1. This CDR3 region has 14 residues. V shed 2 bases, J shed 6 bases, and the junction held 5 bases outside the gene matches. Germline loops: CDR1 LGHNA, CDR2 YSLEER.

V and J are TRBV30 and TRBJ1-2, with D perhaps TRBD1 (5 bases). The CDR3 covers 15 residues. Germline CDR1 is GTSNPN and CDR2 is SVGIG (reference sequence). V dropped 4 bases and J dropped 5 bases, with 20 bases sitting between them. Here the CDR3 DNA reads TGTGCCTGGACCGGACCGCCTATAGGGGAGTATGGCTACACCTTC. Amino acids: CAWTGPPIGEYGYTF.

In this sample, this clone turned up once. The gene calls are TRBV7-9 and TRBJ1-2; D unresolved. Per the germline V gene, CDR1 is SEHNR and CDR2 is FQNEAQ (reference sequence). V gave up 2 bases and J gave up 4 bases, with 2 bases separating them. This CDR3 is built from 11 residues. This CDR3 is CASSLRYGYTF. CDR3 sequence (DNA): TGTGCCAGCAGCTTACGCTATGGCTACACCTTC.

The chain has TRBV5-4 and TRBJ2-3, with a tentative D call TRBD2 (5 bases). The CDR3 spans 12 residues. The germline V gene has CDR1 SGHNT and CDR2 YYREEE (reference sequence). With 4 bases removed from V and 6 bases from J, the gap between germline ends came to 9 bases. CDR3 in amino acids: CASSQRMDTQYF. CDR3 DNA: TGTGCCAGCAGCCAGCGGATGGATACGCAGTATTTT.

The rearrangement links TRBV29-1 to TRBJ1-2; tentative D call: TRBD1 (6 bases). This CDR3 is 12 amino acids long. Trimming removed 4 bases at V and 3 bases at J, with 9 bases between. Germline V CDR1 and CDR2: SQVTM, ANQGSEA. The CDR3, as DNA: TGCAGCGTTGTAGCAGGGGACTATGGCTACACCTTC. It yields the protein CSVVAGDYGYTF.

This clone was detected once. V gene TRBV5-6 combines with J gene TRBJ2-7, with TRBD1 matching over 7 bases. V lost 4 bases, J lost 1 base, and 5 bases stayed unmatched. The CDR3 sequence is 14 residues long. Germline V gene lookup returns CDR1 SGHDT and CDR2 YYEEEE. DNA for the CDR3: TGTGCCAGCAGCAACCGGGACAGATCCTACGAGCAGTACTTC. It specifies CASSNRDRSYEQYF.

The chain combines TRBV27 with TRBJ1-2, with D unresolved. Germline CDR1 reads MNHEY; CDR2 reads SMNVEV (reference sequence). The length of the CDR3 is 12 residues. Trimming stripped 5 bases from V and 5 bases from J, with 9 bases between. CDR3 in amino acids: CASSPLGYGYTF. CDR3 sequence (DNA): TGTGCCAGCAGTCCCTTAGGATATGGCTACACCTTC.

This clone was seen more than once but under ten times. This chain joins TRBV2 and TRBJ2-7; 7 bases fit TRBD1. This CDR3 is 13 amino acids long. V lost 8 bases, J lost 5 bases, and 9 bases stayed unmatched. Germline-derived CDR1 and CDR2 are SNHLY and FYNNEI. The CDR3 protein is CASGDSSFNEQYF. The CDR3 bases are TGTGCCAGCGGGGACAGTAGCTTCAACGAGCAGTACTTC.

This chain connects TRBV7-2 to TRBJ2-5; 12 bases match TRBD2. The CDR3 runs to 19 residues. Germline-derived CDR1 and CDR2 are SGHTA and FQGNSA. V trimming: 5 bases; J trimming: 4 bases; junction bases outside the gene matches: 17. The CDR3: CASSPQGRLAGVKAETQYF. The DNA of the CDR3 is TGTGCCAGCAGCCCCCAGGGGCGACTAGCGGGGGTCAAAGCAGAGACCCAGTACTTC.